This T cell receptor (beta chain) was identified in a study of CD8 T cells in Susac syndrome. TCR beta sequencing covered blood CD8+ and CD4+ T cells. The RNA, roughly 0.45 to 1 ug, was put through reverse transcription using random hexamers. The immunoSEQ assay covered 54 Vbeta and 13 Jbeta segments for CDR3. TCRdb re-derived calls from the immunoSEQ multiplex PCR reads in MiXCR, one entry per CDR3 protein. The table shows approximately 200,000 distinct CDR3 sequences, with about 96% occurring only once. Germline V CDR1 and CDR2: SGDLS, YYNGEE. This CDR3 spans 15 amino acids. Trimming took 4 bases from V and 4 from J; bases not matched to a gene: 8.

This TCR was recovered from a human donor with multiple sclerosis. Input material: CD4+ T cells from PBMCs. The V and J genes are TRBV9 and TRBJ2-3; 8 positions match TRBD2. The CDR3 loop is CASSHGRAIPDTQYF. CDR3 sequence (DNA): TGTGCCAGCAGCCACGGGAGGGCCATCCCAGATACGCAGTATTTT.